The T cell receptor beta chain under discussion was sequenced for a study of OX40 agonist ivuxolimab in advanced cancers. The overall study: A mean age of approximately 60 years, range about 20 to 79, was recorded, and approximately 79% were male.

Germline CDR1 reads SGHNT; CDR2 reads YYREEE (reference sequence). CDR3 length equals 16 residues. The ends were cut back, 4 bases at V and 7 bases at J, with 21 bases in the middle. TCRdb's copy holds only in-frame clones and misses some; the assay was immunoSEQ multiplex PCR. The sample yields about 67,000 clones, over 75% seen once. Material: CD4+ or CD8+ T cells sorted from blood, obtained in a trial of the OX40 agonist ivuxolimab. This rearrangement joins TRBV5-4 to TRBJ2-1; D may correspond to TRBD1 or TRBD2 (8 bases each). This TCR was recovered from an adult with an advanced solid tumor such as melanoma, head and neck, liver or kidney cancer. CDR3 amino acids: CASSTGGTSVSNEQFF. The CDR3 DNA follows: TGTGCCAGCAGCACAGGGGGGACTAGTGTTTCGAATGAGCAGTTCTTC.